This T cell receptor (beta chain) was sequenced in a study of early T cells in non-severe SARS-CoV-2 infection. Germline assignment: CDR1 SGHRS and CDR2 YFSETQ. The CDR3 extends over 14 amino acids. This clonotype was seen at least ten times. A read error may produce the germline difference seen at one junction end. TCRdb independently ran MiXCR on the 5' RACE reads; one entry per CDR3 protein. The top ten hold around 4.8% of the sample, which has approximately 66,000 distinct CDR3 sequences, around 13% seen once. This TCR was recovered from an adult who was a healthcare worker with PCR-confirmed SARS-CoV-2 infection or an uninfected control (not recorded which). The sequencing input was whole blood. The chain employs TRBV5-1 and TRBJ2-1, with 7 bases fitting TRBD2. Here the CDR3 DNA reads TGCGCCACCAGCCTCGGGGGGTCATACAATGAGCAGTTCTTC. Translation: CATSLGGSYNEQFF.